A selection of T cell receptor beta chains follows, all from one sample in a study of blood T cell repertoires in COVID-19. TCRdb's table, derived via immunoSEQ multiplex PCR, lists solely in-frame clones and lacks some. The repertoire has 85,000 to 100,000 clones, roughly 88% of them found once; the top ten carry just over 2%. The specimen was peripheral blood. Receptors were obtained from a middle-aged man with COVID-19, enrolled during active disease. Each CDR3 is given with its conserved first and last residue. Each record gives: D gene, CDR3 length, clone size, V gene, J gene, CDR3 protein, CDR3 DNA. The D gene is left open where the match is weak. Only some rows state a clone size, as once, few, many or a class for expanded clones.

-	17	-	TRBV5-6	TRBJ1-1	CASSFVPKGQGNTEAFF	TGTGCCAGCAGCTTTGTACCGAAGGGACAAGGGAACACTGAAGCTTTCTTT
-	15	-	TRBV6-2/TRBV6-3	TRBJ1-2	CASSYDEDVAGGYTF	TGTGCCAGCAGTTATGACGAGGACGTGGCGGGTGGCTACACCTTC
-	12	-	TRBV7-2	TRBJ2-4	CASSLVLNIQYF	TGTGCCAGCAGCTTAGTACTAAACATTCAGTACTTC
TRBD2	16	-	TRBV4-3	TRBJ2-2	CASSQEAGANTGELFF	TGCGCCAGCAGCCAAGAAGCGGGAGCGAACACCGGGGAGCTGTTTTTT
-	11	-	TRBV20-1	TRBJ2-7	CSARDPREQYF	TGCAGTGCTAGAGATCCTAGGGAGCAGTACTTC
TRBD1	14	-	TRBV5-1	TRBJ2-7	CASSATGQNYEQYF	TGCGCCAGCAGCGCGACGGGACAGAACTACGAGCAGTACTTC
TRBD1	13	-	TRBV19	TRBJ1-1	CATSTGQGTEAFF	TGTGCCACTTCGACAGGACAGGGCACTGAAGCTTTCTTT
-	14	-	TRBV10-3	TRBJ1-4	CAISVGPRGEKLFF	TGTGCCATCAGTGTCGGTCCCCGAGGCGAAAAACTGTTTTTT
TRBD1	15	-	TRBV4-1	TRBJ1-3	CASSGTGVSGNTIYF	TGCGCCAGCAGCGGGACAGGGGTTTCTGGAAACACCATATATTTT
-	14	-	TRBV13	TRBJ2-7	CASSLGSSRYEQYF	TGTGCCAGCAGCTTAGGGTCCTCCCGGTACGAGCAGTACTTC
TRBD1	18	few	TRBV15	TRBJ1-5	CATSRAGTAMYSNQPQHF	TGTGCCACCAGCAGAGCCGGGACAGCAATGTATAGCAATCAGCCCCAGCATTTT
-	15	-	TRBV18	TRBJ2-2	CASSPRRGPTGELFF	TGTGCCAGCTCACCACGGAGGGGCCCGACCGGGGAGCTGTTTTTT
-	14	few	TRBV7-9	TRBJ1-1	CASTFLSRNTEAFF	TGTGCCAGCACGTTTCTAAGCCGGAACACTGAAGCTTTCTTT
-	14	-	TRBV6-5	TRBJ1-3	CASTGGVSGNTIYF	TGTGCCAGCACCGGGGGGGTCTCTGGAAACACCATATATTTT
-	14	-	TRBV5-6	TRBJ1-2	CASRFRGSAYGYTF	TGTGCCAGCAGGTTCAGGGGTAGTGCCTATGGCTACACCTTC
TRBD1	14	-	TRBV6-5	TRBJ1-1	CASASNRGNTEAFF	TGTGCCAGCGCATCGAACAGGGGGAACACTGAAGCTTTCTTT
TRBD1	14	-	TRBV2	TRBJ1-4	CASRGQATNEKLFF	TGTGCCAGCAGAGGACAGGCAACTAATGAAAAACTGTTTTTT
-	15	-	TRBV2	TRBJ1-4	CASSDRGTGDEKLFF	TGTGCCAGCAGTGATAGAGGGACGGGAGATGAAAAACTGTTTTTT
TRBD1	16	-	TRBV27	TRBJ1-6	CASSLESGTGRSPLHF	TGTGCCAGCAGTCTCGAATCCGGGACAGGGAGGTCACCCCTCCACTTT
-	17	-	TRBV7-2	TRBJ2-2	CASSLYMDYFLTGELFF	TGTGCCAGCAGCTTATATATGGACTACTTCCTAACCGGGGAGCTGTTTTTT
TRBD1	16	-	TRBV7-2	TRBJ2-2	CASSYLQGAYTGELFF	TGTGCCAGCAGCTACTTACAGGGGGCCTACACCGGGGAGCTGTTTTTT
TRBD2	17	-	TRBV9	TRBJ2-1	CASSVVRRGDPMNEQFF	TGTGCCAGCAGCGTAGTTAGGCGGGGGGACCCAATGAATGAGCAGTTCTTC
-	13	-	TRBV7-2	TRBJ2-3	CASSRQDTDTQYF	TGTGCCAGCAGCCGACAGGACACAGATACGCAGTATTTT
TRBD1	13	-	TRBV6-5	TRBJ1-5	CASSRQGFQPQHF	TGTGCCAGCAGTAGACAGGGATTTCAGCCCCAGCATTTT
TRBD2	16	-	TRBV9	TRBJ2-3	CASSTLVGGSTDTQYF	TGTGCCAGCAGCACCTTAGTGGGGGGGAGCACAGATACGCAGTATTTT
TRBD1	17	-	TRBV5-5	TRBJ1-6	CASSEDRGLTYNSPLHF	TGTGCCAGCAGCGAGGACAGGGGCCTAACTTATAATTCACCCCTCCACTTT
TRBD1	14	-	TRBV19	TRBJ2-7	CASSGTGGPYEQYF	TGTGCCAGTAGTGGGACAGGGGGTCCCTACGAGCAGTACTTC
-	17	few	TRBV11-1	TRBJ1-1	CASSLAALRQSGAEAFF	TGTGCCAGCAGCTTAGCGGCGTTGCGACAGTCAGGAGCTGAAGCTTTCTTT
TRBD2	16	once	TRBV5-1	TRBJ2-1	CASSLVAGGSYNEQFF	TGCGCCAGCAGCTTGGTAGCGGGGGGATCATACAATGAGCAGTTCTTC
-	12	-	TRBV28	TRBJ1-1	CASRQNAGVAFF	TGTGCCAGCAGGCAGAACGCGGGGGTAGCTTTCTTT
-	15	few	TRBV14	TRBJ2-3	CASSRQLASTDTQYF	TGTGCCAGCAGCCGACAGCTTGCTAGCACAGATACGCAGTATTTT
-	13	-	TRBV5-5	TRBJ2-7	CASSLGERYEQYF	TGTGCCAGCAGCTTGGGGGAGAGGTACGAGCAGTACTTC
TRBD1	14	-	TRBV5-8	TRBJ1-6	CASSPGQGGSPLHF	TGTGCCAGCAGCCCGGGACAGGGAGGTTCACCCCTCCACTTT
-	17	-	TRBV4-3	TRBJ1-4	CASSLDSPGFQGEKLFF	TGCGCCAGCAGCCTCGACTCACCGGGTTTTCAAGGTGAAAAACTGTTTTTT
TRBD2	15	-	TRBV2	TRBJ2-7	CASSVTSGVPLEQYF	TGTGCCAGCAGCGTAACTAGCGGGGTTCCCCTCGAGCAGTACTTC
-	13	-	TRBV6-5	TRBJ1-2	CASSQGPVGGYTF	TGTGCCAGCAGCCAGGGCCCCGTAGGTGGCTACACCTTC
TRBD2	15	-	TRBV7-7	TRBJ2-5	CASSLAGAIKETQYF	TGTGCTAGCAGCTTAGCGGGGGCCATTAAAGAGACCCAGTACTTC
-	16	-	TRBV5-1	TRBJ2-2	CASSFLDSTNTGELFF	TGCGCCAGCAGCTTCCTTGACAGTACGAACACCGGGGAGCTGTTTTTT
-	15	once	TRBV11-2	TRBJ2-7	CASSPTPDRFYEQYF	TGTGCCAGCAGCCCCACCCCTGACAGGTTCTACGAGCAGTACTTC
TRBD2	21	few	TRBV19	TRBJ2-6	CASSDLPGLAGGSSGANVLTF	TGTGCCAGTAGTGATCTCCCGGGACTAGCGGGGGGTAGCTCTGGGGCCAACGTCCTGACTTTC
TRBD2	14	-	TRBV9	TRBJ2-5	CASSVGRGGETQYF	TGTGCCAGCAGCGTAGGTCGGGGGGGAGAGACCCAGTACTTC
TRBD1	13	-	TRBV30	TRBJ2-7	CAWDRDRGGEQYF	TGTGCCTGGGACCGGGACAGGGGTGGCGAGCAGTACTTC
TRBD1	14	once	TRBV5-1	TRBJ1-6	CASSTGTGLSPLHF	TGCGCCAGTTCAACCGGGACAGGGCTCTCACCCCTCCACTTT
TRBD1	14	-	TRBV7-2	TRBJ1-1	CASSPRQGVPEAFF	TGTGCCAGCAGCCCAAGGCAGGGGGTACCTGAAGCTTTCTTT
TRBD2	15	-	TRBV7-9	TRBJ2-2	CASAPGLAGTGELFF	TGTGCCTCCGCTCCGGGACTAGCGGGCACCGGGGAGCTGTTTTTT